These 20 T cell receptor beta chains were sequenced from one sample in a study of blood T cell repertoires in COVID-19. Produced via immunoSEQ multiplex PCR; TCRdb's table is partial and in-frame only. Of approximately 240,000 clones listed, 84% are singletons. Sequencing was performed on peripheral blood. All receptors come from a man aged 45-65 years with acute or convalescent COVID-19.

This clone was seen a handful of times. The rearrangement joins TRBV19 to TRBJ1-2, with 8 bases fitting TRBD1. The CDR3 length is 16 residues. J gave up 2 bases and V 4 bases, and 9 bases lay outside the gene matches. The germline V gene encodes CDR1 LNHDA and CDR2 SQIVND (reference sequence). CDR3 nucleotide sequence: TGTGCCAGTAGTACAGCCGACAGGGGCTTAAACTATGGCTACACCTTC. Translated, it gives CASSTADRGLNYGYTF. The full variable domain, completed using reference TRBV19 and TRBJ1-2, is DGGITQSPKYLFRKEGQNVTLSCEQNLNHDAMYWYRQDPGQGLRLIYYSQIVNDFQKGDIAEGYSVSREKKESFPLTVTSAQKNPTAFYLCASSTADRGLNYGYTFGSGTRLTVV.

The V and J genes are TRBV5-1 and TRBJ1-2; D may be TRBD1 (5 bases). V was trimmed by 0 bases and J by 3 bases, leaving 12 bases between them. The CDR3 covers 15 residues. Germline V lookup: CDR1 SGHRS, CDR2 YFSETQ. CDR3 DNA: TGCGCCAGCAGCTTGGTTCCCCCGGGGGACTATGGCTACACCTTC. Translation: CASSLVPPGDYGYTF.

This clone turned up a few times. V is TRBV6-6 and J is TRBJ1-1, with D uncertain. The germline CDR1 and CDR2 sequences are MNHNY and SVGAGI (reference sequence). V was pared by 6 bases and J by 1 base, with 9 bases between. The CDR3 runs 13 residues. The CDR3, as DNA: TGTGCCAGCAGCCCTAATTCGAACACTGAAGCTTTCTTT. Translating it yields CASSPNSNTEAFF.

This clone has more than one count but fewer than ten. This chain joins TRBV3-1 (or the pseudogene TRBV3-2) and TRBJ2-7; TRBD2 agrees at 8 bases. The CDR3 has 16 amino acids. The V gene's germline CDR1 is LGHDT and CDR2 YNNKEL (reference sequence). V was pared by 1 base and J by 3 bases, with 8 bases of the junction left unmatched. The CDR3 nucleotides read TGTGCCAGCAGCCAAGGGAGGAGCGGGAGAATCTACGAGCAGTACTTC. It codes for CASSQGRSGRIYEQYF.

CDR3 loop: CASSPRDSLNYGYTF. The CDR3 DNA reads as TGTGCCAGCAGCCCCCGGGACAGCCTCAACTATGGCTACACCTTC. The V call is TRBV7-9, the J call TRBJ1-2; 7 nucleotides align to TRBD1. The length of the CDR3 is 15 residues. The germline CDR1 and CDR2 sequences are SEHNR and FQNEAQ (reference sequence). V lost 5 bases and J lost 2; bases outside the gene matches: 8.

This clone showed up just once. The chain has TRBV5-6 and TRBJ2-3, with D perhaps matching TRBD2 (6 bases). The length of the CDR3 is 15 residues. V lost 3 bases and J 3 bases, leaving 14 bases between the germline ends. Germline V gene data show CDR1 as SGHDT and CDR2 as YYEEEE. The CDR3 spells CASSWERDLTDTQYF. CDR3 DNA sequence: TGTGCCAGCAGCTGGGAACGGGACTTAACAGATACGCAGTATTTT.

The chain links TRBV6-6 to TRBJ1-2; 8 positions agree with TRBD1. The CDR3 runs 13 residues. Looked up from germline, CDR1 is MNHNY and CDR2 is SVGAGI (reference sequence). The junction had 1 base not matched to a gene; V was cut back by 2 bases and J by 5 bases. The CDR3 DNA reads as TGTGCCAGCAGTTACGACAGGGGATATGGCTACACCTTC. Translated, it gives CASSYDRGYGYTF.

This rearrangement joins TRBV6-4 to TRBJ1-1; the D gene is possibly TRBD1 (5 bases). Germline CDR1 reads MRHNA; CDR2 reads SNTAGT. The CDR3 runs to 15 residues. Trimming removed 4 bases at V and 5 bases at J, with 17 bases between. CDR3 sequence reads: CASSVAHQGPTEAFF. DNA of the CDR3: TGTGCCAGCAGTGTCGCCCATCAGGGTCCGACTGAAGCTTTCTTT.

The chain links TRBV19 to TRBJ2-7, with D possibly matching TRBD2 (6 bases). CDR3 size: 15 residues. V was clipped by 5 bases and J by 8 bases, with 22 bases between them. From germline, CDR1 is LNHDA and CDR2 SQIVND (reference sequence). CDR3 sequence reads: CASSQDPGLAEKQYF. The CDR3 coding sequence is TGTGCCAGTAGTCAAGATCCGGGACTCGCGGAGAAGCAGTACTTC.

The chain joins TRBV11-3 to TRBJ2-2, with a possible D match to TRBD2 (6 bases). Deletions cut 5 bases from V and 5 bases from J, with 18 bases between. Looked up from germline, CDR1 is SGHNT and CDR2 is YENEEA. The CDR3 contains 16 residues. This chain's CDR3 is CASSPRRGEGTGELFF. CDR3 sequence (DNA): TGTGCCAGCAGCCCCAGGCGCGGGGAAGGTACCGGGGAGCTGTTTTTT.

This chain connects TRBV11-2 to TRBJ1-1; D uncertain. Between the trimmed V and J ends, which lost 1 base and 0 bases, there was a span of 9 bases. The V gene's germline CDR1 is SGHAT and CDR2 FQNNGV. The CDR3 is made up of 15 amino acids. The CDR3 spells CASSLGGVVNTEAFF. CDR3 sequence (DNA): TGTGCCAGCAGCTTAGGCGGTGTAGTGAACACTGAAGCTTTCTTT.

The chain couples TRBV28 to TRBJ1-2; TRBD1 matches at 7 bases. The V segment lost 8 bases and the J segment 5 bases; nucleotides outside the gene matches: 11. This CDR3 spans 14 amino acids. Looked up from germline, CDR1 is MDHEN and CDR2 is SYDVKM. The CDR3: CASYTGAIPYGYTF. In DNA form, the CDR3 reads TGTGCCAGCTACACAGGGGCAATACCTTATGGCTACACCTTC.

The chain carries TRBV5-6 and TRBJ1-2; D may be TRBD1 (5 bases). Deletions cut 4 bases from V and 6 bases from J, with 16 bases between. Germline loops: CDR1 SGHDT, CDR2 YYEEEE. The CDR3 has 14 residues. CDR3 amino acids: CASSDDRGADGYTF. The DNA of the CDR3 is TGTGCCAGCAGCGACGATAGGGGCGCGGATGGCTACACCTTC.

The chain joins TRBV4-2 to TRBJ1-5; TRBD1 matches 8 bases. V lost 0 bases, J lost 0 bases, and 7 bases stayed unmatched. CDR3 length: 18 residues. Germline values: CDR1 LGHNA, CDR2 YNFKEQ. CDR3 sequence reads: CASSQDRQGAFSNQPQHF. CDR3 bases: TGTGCCAGCAGCCAAGATAGGCAGGGGGCGTTTAGCAATCAGCCCCAGCATTTT.

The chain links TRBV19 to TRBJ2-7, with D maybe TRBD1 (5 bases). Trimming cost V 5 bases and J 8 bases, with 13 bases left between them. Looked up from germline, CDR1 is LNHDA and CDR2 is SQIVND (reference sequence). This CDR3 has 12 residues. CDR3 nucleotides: TGTGCCAGTAGTCCAACAGGAGCCCAGCAGTACTTC. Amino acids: CASSPTGAQQYF.

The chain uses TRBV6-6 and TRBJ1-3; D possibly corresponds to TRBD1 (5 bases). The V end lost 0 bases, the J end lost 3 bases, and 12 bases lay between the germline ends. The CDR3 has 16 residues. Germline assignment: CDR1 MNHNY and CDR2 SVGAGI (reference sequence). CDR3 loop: CASSYSNQGLGNTIYF. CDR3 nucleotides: TGTGCCAGCAGTTACTCGAACCAGGGTCTTGGAAACACCATATATTTT.

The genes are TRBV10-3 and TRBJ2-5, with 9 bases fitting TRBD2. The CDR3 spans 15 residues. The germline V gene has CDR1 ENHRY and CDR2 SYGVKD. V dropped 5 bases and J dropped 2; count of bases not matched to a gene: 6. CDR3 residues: CAISRTSGGQETQYF. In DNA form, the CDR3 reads TGTGCCATCAGTCGAACAAGCGGGGGGCAAGAGACCCAGTACTTC.

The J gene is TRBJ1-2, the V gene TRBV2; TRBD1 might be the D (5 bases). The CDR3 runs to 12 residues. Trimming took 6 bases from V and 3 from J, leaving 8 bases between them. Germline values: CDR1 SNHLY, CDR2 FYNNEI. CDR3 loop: CASRGLDYGYTF. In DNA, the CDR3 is TGTGCCAGCAGGGGGCTGGACTATGGCTACACCTTC.

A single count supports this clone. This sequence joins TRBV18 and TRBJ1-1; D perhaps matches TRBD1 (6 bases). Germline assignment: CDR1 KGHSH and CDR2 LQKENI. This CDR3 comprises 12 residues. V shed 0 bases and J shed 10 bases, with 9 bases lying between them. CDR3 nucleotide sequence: TGTGCCAGCTCACCACCCCAGGGGCGAGCTTTCTTT. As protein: CASSPPQGRAFF.

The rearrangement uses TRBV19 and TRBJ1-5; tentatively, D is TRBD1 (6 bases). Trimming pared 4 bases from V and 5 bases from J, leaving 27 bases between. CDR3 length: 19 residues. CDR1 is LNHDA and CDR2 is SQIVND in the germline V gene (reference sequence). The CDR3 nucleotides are TGTGCCAGTAGTACCGACATGGACATCGGGGCAGGGGACGATCAGCCCCAGCATTTT. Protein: CASSTDMDIGAGDDQPQHF.